This T cell receptor beta chain was sequenced during a study of identical twins. Overall study findings and caveats: Carriage of fewer insertions was seen in abundant cord blood beta clonotypes, whereas memory repertoires showed none. Sequences that were beta out-of-frame showed weaker excess twin sharing.

The CDR3 contains 14 residues. Germline values: CDR1 SGDLS, CDR2 YYNGEE. The V end lost 5 bases, the J end lost 0 bases, and 10 bases lay between the germline ends. MiXCR, run by TCRdb on the 5' RACE reads, gives a single entry per CDR3 protein. The sample includes 500,000 to 550,000 distinct CDR3 sequences, 20% to 25% of them seen just once. This clonotype was recorded a few times. What it binds is unknown. This same sample was also part of a study on yellow fever vaccine responses in identical twins.

The specimen was CD4+ T cells sorted from blood. The sequence derives from a young woman in good health. The chain couples TRBV9 to TRBJ2-3; D might be TRBD1 (5 bases). CDR3 DNA sequence: TGTGCCAGCAGTATAGACAGAAGCACAGATACGCAGTATTTT. Amino acid sequence: CASSIDRSTDTQYF.